This T cell receptor (beta chain) was recorded in a study of shared clonotypes between healthy human individuals. For the study at large: Two women and a few men aged 18 to 49 served as donors. CD4 naive and CD4 memory each took three plates per donor, while CD8 naive took two and CD8 memory one.

Libraries were prepared by immunoSEQ multiplex PCR; TCRdb keeps only in-frame clonotypes and omits some of them. The sample contains about 2.2 million clones, about 92% of which appear only once. Of note for this clone: Its target is not known.

General observations from the study: There were few donors, and this limited the genetic and exposure-history diversity represented.

V was pared by 3 bases and J by 2 bases, with 4 bases of the junction left unmatched. CDR1 SGDLS and CDR2 YYNGEE come from the germline V gene. CDR3 size: 16 residues. Only CD45RO-negative cells positively selected for CCR7 counted as naive CD8 cells, so terminally differentiated effector memory CD45RA+ cells were excluded. Study donors comprised healthy, HIV-negative adults devoid of recent acute infection or vaccination. What was sequenced was naive CD8+ T cells from PBMCs. The rearrangement joins TRBV9 to TRBJ2-1, with TRBD2 identical over 11 bases. This TCR was recovered from a man aged 18 to 30 in good health. Some clones in this sample may be carry-over from other donors' samples. The CDR3: CASSAVAGGAYNEQFF. As DNA, the CDR3 is TGTGCCAGCAGCGCCGTAGCGGGAGGGGCCTACAATGAGCAGTTCTTC.